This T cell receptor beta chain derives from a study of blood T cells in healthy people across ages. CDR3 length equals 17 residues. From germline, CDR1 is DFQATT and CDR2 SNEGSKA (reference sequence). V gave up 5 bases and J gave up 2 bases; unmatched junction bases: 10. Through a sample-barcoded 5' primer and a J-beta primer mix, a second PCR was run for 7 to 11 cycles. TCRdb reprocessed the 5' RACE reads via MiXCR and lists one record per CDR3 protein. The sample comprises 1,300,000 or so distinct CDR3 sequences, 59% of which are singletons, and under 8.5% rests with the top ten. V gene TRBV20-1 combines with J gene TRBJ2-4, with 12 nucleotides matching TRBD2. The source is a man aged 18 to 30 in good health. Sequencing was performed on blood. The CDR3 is CSARLAGVSLSKNIQYF. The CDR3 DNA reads TGCAGTGCTCGACTAGCGGGAGTGAGTCTCTCCAAAAACATTCAGTACTTC.